The rows below give T cell receptor beta chains drawn from one sample of a study of breast tumors, draining lymph nodes, adjacent tissues. TCRdb called the multiplex PCR reads again in MiXCR, with one record for every CDR3 protein. Of over 200,000 distinct CDR3 sequences in the sample, roughly 32% were seen once. Sample: axillary lymph node tissue. The receptors come from a female donor with breast cancer. Some clones in this sample may be carry-over from other donors' samples. CDR3s include the opening cysteine and the closing phenylalanine or tryptophan. The D gene is left open where the match is weak. Rows give clone size only sometimes, using once, few, many, or a class for an expanded clone.

CDR3	DNA	D	V	size	J
CASGTGLTYEQYF	TGTGCCAGCGGCACAGGTTTAACCTACGAGCAGTACTTC	-	TRBV7-8	-	TRBJ2-7
CASSLPSGATLGYEQYF	TGTGCCAGCAGCTTACCTAGCGGGGCTACCCTGGGTTACGAGCAGTACTTC	TRBD2	TRBV7-8	many	TRBJ2-7
CASSYRDGYEQYF	TGTGCCAGCAGTTACCGGGACGGCTACGAGCAGTACTTC	-	TRBV6-6	many	TRBJ2-7
CASSQFLPLGTSGSTGELFF	TGTGCCAGCAGCCAATTTCTGCCCCTCGGGACTAGCGGGAGCACCGGGGAGCTGTTTTTT	TRBD2	TRBV14	many	TRBJ2-2
CASSPTSPAYEQYF	TGTGCCAGCAGTCCGACTAGCCCGGCCTACGAGCAGTACTTC	TRBD2	TRBV6-2/TRBV6-3	-	TRBJ2-7
CAWTKTSGRAYNEQFF	TGTGCCTGGACTAAGACTAGCGGGAGGGCCTACAATGAGCAGTTCTTC	TRBD2	TRBV30	-	TRBJ2-1
CASSPGGSEQYF	TGTGCCAGCAGCCCAGGAGGCTCCGAGCAGTACTTC	-	TRBV5-6	-	TRBJ2-7
CATSRGTGGSYEQYF	TGTGCCACCAGCAGAGGGACAGGGGGCTCCTACGAGCAGTACTTC	TRBD1	TRBV15	many	TRBJ2-7
CASSDGPSGIDTQYF	TGTGCCAGCAGTGACGGTCCTAGCGGGATAGATACGCAGTATTTT	TRBD2	TRBV2	many	TRBJ2-3
CSASSREQYF	TGCAGTGCTAGCTCGCGCGAGCAGTACTTC	-	TRBV20-1	many	TRBJ2-7
CASGSVIAGGGEQYF	TGTGCCAGCGGCTCGGTAATAGCGGGAGGTGGCGAGCAGTACTTC	TRBD2	TRBV18	many	TRBJ2-7
CATSRVQQGNEKLFF	TGTGCCACCAGCAGAGTTCAGCAGGGGAACGAAAAACTGTTTTTT	-	TRBV15	many	TRBJ1-4
CASSQYAGINTGELFF	TGTGCCAGCAGCCAATATGCAGGGATAAACACCGGGGAGCTGTTTTTT	-	TRBV16	many	TRBJ2-2
CASSPSAGVSEQYF	TGTGCCAGCAGTCCTTCAGCGGGAGTCTCCGAGCAGTACTTC	TRBD2	TRBV12-3/TRBV12-4	many	TRBJ2-7
CASSLQLAGRGTQYF	TGCGCCAGCAGCCTACAGCTAGCGGGAAGAGGTACGCAGTATTTT	TRBD2	TRBV4-3	once	TRBJ2-3
CAGSYSPFGYSTDTQYF	TGTGCCGGCAGTTACTCCCCCTTTGGCTACAGCACAGATACGCAGTATTTT	-	TRBV6-5	-	TRBJ2-3
CASSLSGSTDTQYF	TGTGCCAGCAGCCTATCCGGGAGCACAGATACGCAGTATTTT	-	TRBV12-3/TRBV12-4	many	TRBJ2-3
CATSRDPGGTEAFF	TGTGCCACCAGCAGAGATCCAGGGGGTACTGAAGCTTTCTTT	TRBD1	TRBV15	-	TRBJ1-1
CATKPGVGTGELFF	TGTGCCACCAAGCCGGGAGTCGGCACCGGGGAGCTGTTTTTT	-	TRBV24-1	-	TRBJ2-2
CASTPIELNTEAFF	TGTGCCAGTACCCCAATTGAGCTGAACACTGAAGCTTTCTTT	-	TRBV19	-	TRBJ1-1
CASSQRTSGRTKETQYF	TGTGCCAGCTCACAACGGACTAGCGGGAGGACAAAAGAGACCCAGTACTTC	TRBD2	TRBV18	many	TRBJ2-5
CASSRGRTYSYNEQFF	TGTGCCAGCAGTCGCGGGAGGACCTACTCCTACAATGAGCAGTTCTTC	TRBD2	TRBV6-5	few	TRBJ2-1